Below are 19 T cell receptor beta chains sequenced from a single sample in a study of cytomegalovirus exposure and HLA in healthy donors. The PCR ran on 60 Vbeta and 13 Jbeta primers. Data came from immunoSEQ multiplex PCR; TCRdb stores just in-frame clones and leaves some out. Here the sample table reports under 200,000 clones. Source material: PBMCs. The source is a man aged 25 to 40 in good health and CMV-seronegative.

This chain links TRBV15 with TRBJ2-1; the match to TRBD2 covers 9 bases. Looked up from germline, CDR1 is LNHNV and CDR2 is YYDKDF (reference sequence). The J segment lost 8 bases and the V segment lost 6 bases, leaving 8 bases of the junction unmatched. The CDR3 runs to 14 residues. The CDR3: CATSNLAGVYEQFF. The DNA of the CDR3 is TGTGCCACCAGTAACTTAGCGGGAGTCTATGAGCAGTTCTTC.

Concerning this clone itself: Distinct nucleotide sequences in the sample also encode this CDR3. The rearrangement uses TRBV4-2 and TRBJ1-3; 7 bases are shared with TRBD1. Per the germline V gene, CDR1 is LGHNA and CDR2 is YNFKEQ. The CDR3 consists of 16 residues. After removal of 4 bases from V and 1 base from J, the junction contained 7 bases not matched to a gene. CDR3 in amino acids: CASSRDRVLSGNTIYF. CDR3 DNA sequence: TGTGCCAGCAGCCGCGACAGGGTGCTTTCTGGAAACACCATATATTTT.

This chain connects TRBV5-8 to TRBJ2-7; the D gene is possibly TRBD1 (7 bases). Germline V gives CDR1 SGHTS, CDR2 YDEGEE. The ends were cut back, 5 bases at V and 6 bases at J, with 15 bases in the middle. The CDR3 is made up of 13 amino acids. CDR3 in amino acids: CASRAGGPFEQYF. The CDR3 bases are TGTGCCAGCAGGGCAGGGGGGCCCTTCGAGCAGTACTTC.

This chain uses TRBV5-1 with TRBJ2-7; 7 positions agree with TRBD1. Germline loops: CDR1 SGHRS, CDR2 YFSETQ. CDR3 length: 16 residues. The J segment lost 5 bases and the V segment lost 1 base, leaving 12 bases of the junction unmatched. CDR3 DNA sequence: TGCGCCAGCAGCTTGATACCGAGACAGGGCCCGAACGAGCAGTACTTC. As protein: CASSLIPRQGPNEQYF.

J is TRBJ2-1 and V is TRBV7-2, with TRBD2 identical over 10 bases. The germline CDR1 and CDR2 sequences are SGHTA and FQGNSA. The CDR3 loop spans 17 amino acids. J lost 10 bases, V lost 4 bases, and 16 bases had no gene match. In nucleotides, the CDR3 is TGTGCCAGCAGCTGGACCGGGACTAGCGCTTCCCCAGGGGAGCAGTTCTTC. Amino acid sequence: CASSWTGTSASPGEQFF.

This rearrangement joins TRBV6-5 to TRBJ1-3; no clear D gene. Trimming took 5 bases from V and 0 from J, leaving 8 bases between them. Germline CDR1 reads MNHEY; CDR2 reads SVGAGI. This CDR3 has 14 amino acids. The CDR3 region has the DNA TGTGCCAGCAGTACAGTGACCTCTGGAAACACCATATATTTT. It codes for CASSTVTSGNTIYF.

This rearrangement joins TRBV19 to TRBJ1-2, with 7 bases aligning to TRBD1. The germline CDR1 and CDR2 sequences are LNHDA and SQIVND (reference sequence). The V segment lost 3 bases and the J segment 5 bases; nucleotides outside the gene matches: 9. The CDR3 loop spans 15 amino acids. The DNA for the CDR3 is TGTGCCAGTAGTATTGTAGGGGACAGAAGATATGGCTACACCTTC. This encodes CASSIVGDRRYGYTF.

Points on this clone: An end of the junction differs from the germline gene, which may be a read error. V usage is TRBV5-6 and J usage is TRBJ2-5, with 9 bases matching TRBD2. CDR1 SGHDT and CDR2 YYEEEE come from the germline V gene. The CDR3 sequence is 11 residues long. DNA for the CDR3: TGTGCCAGCAGCTCGGGGACTAGCCTCCACTTC. The encoded protein is CASSSGTSLHF.

V gene TRBV7-9 combines with J gene TRBJ2-1, with D possibly TRBD2 on 6 matching bases. V was shortened by 1 base and J by 4 bases, with 14 bases between the two germline ends. Germline V lookup: CDR1 SEHNR, CDR2 FQNEAQ (reference sequence). The CDR3 has 16 amino acids. The CDR3 DNA follows: TGTGCCAGCAGCTTAGGGGTGCGGAGGGGATACAATGAGCAGTTCTTC. Its translation: CASSLGVRRGYNEQFF.

The V and J genes are TRBV29-1 and TRBJ1-1; 8 bases agree with TRBD1. V lost 0 bases and J lost 11; bases outside the gene matches: 8. The length of the CDR3 is 13 residues. Per the germline V gene, CDR1 is SQVTM and CDR2 is ANQGSEA. The CDR3 coding sequence is TGCAGCGTTGAAGATACGGCAGGGGGCAGGGCTTTCTTT. Translated, it gives CSVEDTAGGRAFF.

The chain links TRBV6-5 to TRBJ2-7; no clear D. The germline V gene has CDR1 MNHEY and CDR2 SVGAGI. CDR3 size: 11 residues. Trimming took off 8 bases at V and 9 bases at J, with 14 bases between the two ends. Written as DNA, the CDR3 is TGTGCCAGCGGCCAGACTCGTCCGCAGTACTTC. Amino acids: CASGQTRPQYF.

The chain combines TRBV18 with TRBJ2-1; TRBD1 might be the D (5 bases). The CDR3 extends over 15 amino acids. The V end was cut by 3 bases, the J end by 4 bases, with 13 bases between. Germline CDR1 KGHSH, CDR2 LQKENI. CDR3 DNA sequence: TGTGCCAGCTCACCGGCAGGGCCCCCTTACAATGAGCAGTTCTTC. Translating it yields CASSPAGPPYNEQFF.

This chain uses TRBV4-1 with TRBJ2-1, with D possibly TRBD2 on 6 matching bases. Germline CDR1 reads MGHRA; CDR2 reads YSYEKL. The CDR3 loop spans 14 amino acids. V shed 2 bases and J shed 5 bases, with 10 bases lying between them. CDR3: CASSQPPGDNEQFF. The CDR3 region has the DNA TGCGCCAGCAGCCAACCACCGGGGGACAATGAGCAGTTCTTC.

The CDR3 DNA is TGTGCCAGCATGACTAGCGGGCTGAACACCGGGGAGCTGTTTTTT. Protein: CASMTSGLNTGELFF. This chain uses TRBV6-1 with TRBJ2-2; 10 nucleotides agree with TRBD2. The CDR3 loop spans 15 amino acids. V dropped 7 bases and J dropped 1; count of bases not matched to a gene: 3. The germline CDR1 and CDR2 sequences are MNHNS and SASEGT.

The chain joins TRBV30 to TRBJ1-1, with D uncertain. The CDR3 is made up of 13 amino acids. Between the trimmed V and J ends, which lost 4 bases and 4 bases, there was a span of 13 bases. Germline V gives CDR1 GTSNPN, CDR2 SVGIG (reference sequence). The CDR3 region is CAWTRGVGTEAFF. The CDR3 DNA is TGTGCCTGGACTCGGGGTGTTGGCACTGAAGCTTTCTTT.

The chain carries TRBV5-5 and TRBJ2-5; 8 bases line up with TRBD1. The J call is in doubt because the DNA end fits TRBJ2-7 better. This CDR3 region has 19 residues. Germline V gene data show CDR1 as SGHKS and CDR2 as YYEKEE (reference sequence). The CDR3 sequence is CASLSSPGQVPLDSYEQYF. The CDR3, as DNA: TGTGCCAGCCTCTCGTCTCCGGGACAGGTCCCCCTCGACTCCTACGAGCAGTACTTC.

The V call is TRBV7-8, the J call TRBJ2-7; TRBD1 agrees at 9 bases. CDR1 and CDR2 from the germline V gene are SGHVS and FQNEAQ. V lost 5 bases to trimming and J lost 3 bases; unmatched junction nucleotides: 11. The CDR3 is made up of 16 amino acids. CDR3 loop: CASSVSDRGSGYEQYF. The CDR3 coding sequence is TGTGCCAGCAGCGTATCGGACAGGGGATCGGGCTACGAGCAGTACTTC.

The rearrangement joins TRBV7-9 to TRBJ2-7; 11 positions agree with TRBD1. The CDR3 consists of 14 residues. Germline-derived CDR1 and CDR2 are SEHNR and FQNEAQ (reference sequence). With V trimmed by 8 bases and J by 7 bases, 10 bases remained unmatched. As DNA, the CDR3 is TGTGCCAGCGGGACAGGGGGATCGATGGGAGAGCAGTACTTC. Residues: CASGTGGSMGEQYF.

The genes are TRBV19 and TRBJ2-1; 9 bases match TRBD1. CDR1 is LNHDA and CDR2 is SQIVND in the germline V gene (reference sequence). CDR3 length equals 15 residues. Trimming at V came to 9 bases and at J to 4 bases, leaving 10 bases not matched to a gene. In DNA, the CDR3 is TGTGCCAGCGCTCCGGGACAGGGCGGGTACAATGAGCAGTTCTTC. Protein: CASAPGQGGYNEQFF.